The 32 T cell receptor beta chains below all came from one sample that was sequenced in a study of human T cells and chemical hapten exposure (dated by TCRdb to the early 2020s). Preparation of the library involved RACE. The run used a NextSeq 500. Using fastp trimming at Q25 and MiXCR clonotype assembly, TCRdb reanalyzed the public sequencing data and kept in-frame beta chains. When rows share a CDR3 protein, they turn into one entry using the most common DNA and genes. The sample table contains 71,000 or so distinct CDR3 sequences; only one count was recorded for 9.8% of them. The leading ten clones occupy roughly 3.3% of the sample. Interpreted using the paper, the time point label stands for: patch test 1, 2 weeks after DPC sensitization. The treatment or condition label, as the study defines it: therapeutic diphenylcyclopropenone sensitization with weekly scalp DPC. Source: whole blood, taken in connection with sensitization to the hapten diphenylcyclopropenone (DPC). The source of these receptors is a woman in her thirties or forties with alopecia areata. Some clones in this sample may be carry-over from other donors' samples.

This clonotype was detected only a few times. This chain uses TRBV20-1 with TRBJ2-5, with 8 bases fitting TRBD2. CDR1 is DFQATT and CDR2 is SNEGSKA in the germline V gene (reference sequence). CDR3 length: 15 residues. With V trimmed by 0 bases and J by 5 bases, 8 bases remained unmatched. CDR3 DNA sequence: TGCAGTGCTAGAGACGTGAGCCCTAGCGGGGAGACCCAGTACTTC. It yields the protein CSARDVSPSGETQYF.

This clonotype was counted ten times or more. This rearrangement joins TRBV28 to TRBJ2-7, with a weak D call TRBD1 (6 bases). Germline CDR1 is MDHEN and CDR2 is SYDVKM. V lost 5 bases to trimming and J lost 6 bases, with 14 bases between them. There are 13 residues in the CDR3. CDR3 sequence (DNA): TGTGCCAGCAGTCTAAATACAGGGCCCGAGCAGTACTTC. It specifies CASSLNTGPEQYF. Full variable domain (rest looked up from reference TRBV28 and TRBJ2-7): DVKVTQSSRYLVKRTGEKVFLECVQDMDHENMFWYRQDPGLGLRLIYFSYDVKMKEKGDIPEGYSVSREKKERFSLILESASTNQTSMYLCASSLNTGPEQYFGPGTRLTVT.

This chain links TRBV7-2 with TRBJ2-1, with 8 positions matching TRBD2. J lost 4 bases, V lost 6 bases, and 8 bases had no gene match. CDR1 is SGHTA and CDR2 is FQGNSA in the germline V gene. The CDR3 loop spans 15 amino acids. The CDR3 DNA follows: TGTGCCAGCAGGGAGCGGGGGCCCCTATACAATGAGCAGTTCTTC. It specifies CASRERGPLYNEQFF.

Many counts were recorded for this clonotype. CDR3 loop: CASTPGQGFTGELFF. CDR3 nucleotides: TGTGCCAGCACCCCCGGGCAGGGGTTCACCGGGGAGCTGTTTTTT. The V call is TRBV6-6, the J call TRBJ2-2, with D possibly TRBD1 on 6 matching bases. CDR1 MNHNY and CDR2 SVGAGI come from the germline V gene (reference sequence). The CDR3 runs 15 residues. Trimming shortened V by 7 bases and J by 4 bases, and 16 bases separated the two germline ends.

This clonotype was observed a few times. The chain employs TRBV6-2 or TRBV6-3 and TRBJ2-7; D is undetermined. The V and J ends lost 8 bases and 0 bases respectively, with 8 bases between them. Germline CDR1 and CDR2: MNHEY and SVGEGT. The CDR3 extends over 12 amino acids. CDR3 in DNA: TGTGCCAGCTCGGGCAGCTCCTACGAGCAGTACTTC. Its translation is CASSGSSYEQYF.

This sequence joins TRBV10-3 and TRBJ2-7, with TRBD2 matching over 10 bases. Germline V CDR1 and CDR2: ENHRY, SYGVKD. The CDR3 has 15 residues. The V segment lost 2 bases and the J segment 3 bases; nucleotides outside the gene matches: 4. CDR3 region: CAISEASGGVYEQYF. CDR3 DNA: TGTGCCATCAGTGAGGCTAGCGGGGGAGTCTACGAGCAGTACTTC.

In DNA form, the CDR3 reads TGCGCCAGCAGCTTGGACCCAACTAATGAAAAACTGTTTTTT. This translates into CASSLDPTNEKLFF. The chain is built from TRBV5-1 and TRBJ1-4; unclear D gene. Trimming pared 0 bases from V and 0 bases from J, leaving 3 bases between. This CDR3 is built from 14 residues. From germline, CDR1 is SGHRS and CDR2 YFSETQ.

This clonotype has just a few counts. CDR3 sequence reads: CASSFPGGTEAFF. DNA for the CDR3: TGTGCCAGCAGCTTTCCGGGGGGCACTGAAGCTTTCTTT. The genes are TRBV5-5 and TRBJ1-1, with a tentative D call TRBD1 (5 bases). Germline CDR1 reads SGHKS; CDR2 reads YYEKEE (reference sequence). The CDR3 contains 13 residues. Trimming removed 2 bases at V and 4 bases at J, with 9 bases between.

Ten or more counts support this clonotype. This chain connects TRBV6-5 to TRBJ2-2; 8 bases line up with TRBD1. Looked up from germline, CDR1 is MNHEY and CDR2 is SVGAGI. The CDR3 consists of 15 residues. Germline trimming cut 7 bases from V and 5 bases from J; bases unmatched to any gene: 9. The CDR3 region is CASTPGTGDTGELFF. CDR3 DNA sequence: TGTGCCAGCACACCCGGGACAGGTGATACCGGGGAGCTGTTTTTT.

This clonotype was seen many times. This chain uses TRBV28 with TRBJ2-5; 8 bases map to TRBD1. The CDR3 contains 15 residues. Germline CDR1 reads MDHEN; CDR2 reads SYDVKM. V lost 8 bases and J lost 2; bases outside the gene matches: 10. The CDR3 nucleotides are TGTGCCAGCTTCGACAGGGGTCAACGACAAGAGACCCAGTACTTC. Translation: CASFDRGQRQETQYF.

There are many counts of this clonotype. The chain is built from TRBV5-1 and TRBJ2-3; D gene uncertain. Per the germline V gene, CDR1 is SGHRS and CDR2 is YFSETQ. Between the trimmed V and J ends, which lost 0 bases and 3 bases, there was a span of 11 bases. The length of the CDR3 is 15 residues. CDR3 in amino acids: CASSLASKPTDTQYF. CDR3 DNA: TGCGCCAGCAGCTTGGCGAGCAAACCTACAGATACGCAGTATTTT.

The CDR3: CASSQGLGGFDSNQPQHF. The CDR3 DNA follows: TGTGCCAGCAGCCAAGGGCTTGGCGGATTCGATAGCAATCAGCCCCAGCATTTT. This chain links TRBV3-1 with TRBJ1-5; D remains unclear. The CDR3 contains 18 residues. Trimming stripped 1 base from V and 0 bases from J, with 16 bases between. CDR1 and CDR2 (germline): LGHDT, YNNKEL (reference sequence).

This clonotype was observed at least ten times. The V gene is TRBV7-2, the J gene TRBJ1-5, with a possible D match to TRBD1 (5 bases). CDR1 is SGHTA and CDR2 is FQGNSA in the germline V gene. This CDR3 comprises 13 residues. V was clipped by 4 bases and J by 10 bases, with 14 bases between them. CDR3 residues: CASSWGPDFPQHF. DNA for the CDR3: TGTGCCAGCAGCTGGGGACCGGATTTTCCCCAGCATTTT.

This clonotype was recorded at least ten times. The chain is built from TRBV20-1 and TRBJ2-7; no firm D call. CDR1 and CDR2 from the germline V gene are DFQATT and SNEGSKA (reference sequence). The V end was cut by 6 bases, the J end by 2 bases, with 8 bases between. The length of the CDR3 is 11 residues. CDR3 nucleotide sequence: TGCAGTGCCCCACACCCCTACGAGCAGTACTTC. This gives the protein CSAPHPYEQYF.

This clonotype was counted ten times or more. The chain couples TRBV3-1 to TRBJ2-1; D may be TRBD1 (5 bases). Germline V gene sequence: CDR1 LGHDT, CDR2 YNNKEL (reference sequence). This CDR3 has 16 residues. Trimming stripped 0 bases from V and 2 bases from J, with 11 bases between. The CDR3 DNA sequence: TGTGCCAGCAGCCAAGATAGGGGCGAACCCTACAATGAGCAGTTCTTC. The encoded protein is CASSQDRGEPYNEQFF.

CDR3 in amino acids: CSARGDRGRYSNQPQHF. Here the CDR3 DNA reads TGCAGTGCCAGGGGGGACAGGGGAAGATATAGCAATCAGCCCCAGCATTTT. The chain employs TRBV20-1 and TRBJ1-5, with 10 bases aligning to TRBD1. Unmatched junction bases numbered 11, after V lost 6 bases and J lost 0 bases. The germline gives CDR1 DFQATT, CDR2 SNEGSKA (reference sequence). The CDR3 covers 17 residues.

This clonotype was observed a handful of times. The chain links TRBV19 to TRBJ2-3; tentatively, D is TRBD2 (5 bases). This CDR3 comprises 16 residues. Germline CDR1 LNHDA, CDR2 SQIVND (reference sequence). V lost 3 bases, J lost 1 base, and 14 bases lay in between. This CDR3 reads CASSIRPAGGTDTQYF. As DNA, the CDR3 is TGTGCCAGTAGTATCCGCCCAGCCGGGGGCACAGATACGCAGTATTTT.

The CDR3 is CASSFSQPDGANVLTF. CDR3 coding DNA: TGTGCCAGCAGCTTCTCCCAACCAGATGGGGCCAACGTCCTGACTTTC. The chain employs TRBV11-2 and TRBJ2-6; D uncertain. CDR1 SGHAT and CDR2 FQNNGV come from the germline V gene. The V end was cut by 3 bases, the J end by 3 bases, with 12 bases between. This CDR3 spans 16 amino acids.

This clonotype was detected ten times or more. The chain couples TRBV3-1 to TRBJ1-2; D is undetermined. The CDR3 totals 11 residues. Trimming cost V 7 bases and J 3 bases, with 6 bases left between them. The germline gives CDR1 LGHDT, CDR2 YNNKEL (reference sequence). CDR3 region: CASTGDYGYTF. CDR3 DNA: TGTGCCAGCACCGGGGACTATGGCTACACCTTC.

This clonotype was seen ten or more times. The rearrangement links TRBV6-1 to TRBJ1-1; 7 bases align to TRBD1. Germline CDR1 MNHNS, CDR2 SASEGT. The CDR3 has 15 residues. Unmatched junction bases numbered 14, after V lost 8 bases and J lost 5 bases. CDR3 region: CASQGEMNWNTEAFF. In DNA, the CDR3 is TGTGCCAGCCAGGGGGAAATGAATTGGAATACTGAAGCTTTCTTT.

The chain combines TRBV7-2 with TRBJ2-3; no clear D gene. V was clipped by 5 bases and J by 6 bases, with 9 bases between them. The germline gives CDR1 SGHTA, CDR2 FQGNSA. CDR3 length equals 12 residues. CDR3 coding DNA: TGTGCCAGCAGCCCCCTGAGGGATACGCAGTATTTT. It translates to CASSPLRDTQYF.

This clonotype came up many times. The V gene is TRBV4-3, the J gene TRBJ1-3; 10 bases match TRBD1. The CDR3 has 17 amino acids. V was clipped by 0 bases and J by 2 bases; unmatched bases: 4. Germline V gene sequence: CDR1 LGHNA, CDR2 YSLEER. The chain's CDR3 is CASSQDLGQGTGNTIYF. The CDR3 region has the DNA TGCGCCAGCAGCCAAGATTTGGGACAGGGGACTGGAAACACCATATATTTT.

The table lists this clonotype with many counts. The V and J genes are TRBV5-1 and TRBJ2-2, with TRBD1 matching 7 bases. V dropped 5 bases and J dropped 6; count of bases not matched to a gene: 4. The CDR3 extends over 13 amino acids. CDR1 SGHRS and CDR2 YFSETQ come from the germline V gene. The chain's CDR3 is CASRSGGAGELFF. For the CDR3, the DNA is TGCGCCAGCAGGTCAGGGGGTGCCGGGGAGCTGTTTTTT.

This clonotype appeared many times. The chain uses TRBV2 and TRBJ1-4, with unresolved D. Trimming cost V 4 bases and J 5 bases, with 11 bases left between them. CDR3 length: 14 residues. From germline, CDR1 is SNHLY and CDR2 FYNNEI. The CDR3 sequence: CASSGRAVNEKLFF. CDR3 sequence (DNA): TGTGCCAGCAGTGGGCGAGCAGTCAATGAAAAACTGTTTTTT.

The sample holds many counts of this clonotype. For the CDR3, the DNA is TGTGCCAGCAGCATACTACAGGTCTCTAACTATGGCTACACCTTC. Its translation: CASSILQVSNYGYTF. The chain has TRBV5-6 and TRBJ1-2, with D perhaps TRBD1 (5 bases). Germline V gene lookup returns CDR1 SGHDT and CDR2 YYEEEE. The CDR3 is made up of 15 amino acids. The V end was cut by 4 bases, the J end by 0 bases, with 13 bases between.

This clonotype was seen a handful of times. The rearrangement joins TRBV6-1 to TRBJ1-5; no definite D call. V dropped 0 bases and J dropped 4 bases, with 10 bases sitting between them. Germline V gives CDR1 MNHNS, CDR2 SASEGT. The length of the CDR3 is 15 residues. The CDR3 nucleotides read TGTGCCAGCAGTGAAGCGGGGTATCCTAATCAGCCCCAGCATTTT. Translation: CASSEAGYPNQPQHF.

This chain joins TRBV27 and TRBJ2-7, with TRBD1 as a possible D gene (6 bases). Germline V gene lookup returns CDR1 MNHEY and CDR2 SMNVEV (reference sequence). There are 13 residues in the CDR3. The V and J ends lost 5 bases and 1 base respectively, with 9 bases between them. The CDR3 coding sequence is TGTGCCAGCAGTCCGGACAGATCCTACGAGCAGTACTTC. Translating gives CASSPDRSYEQYF.

This clonotype was recorded a few times. The chain joins TRBV11-2 to TRBJ2-3, with 11 bases aligning to TRBD2. Losses at the gene ends were 7 bases for V and 4 bases for J; bases not matched to a gene: 7. The length of the CDR3 is 15 residues. Germline loops: CDR1 SGHAT, CDR2 FQNNGV. CDR3 DNA: TGTGCCAGCATCGGTAGCGGGGGGGCCGCAGATACGCAGTATTTT. Encoded protein: CASIGSGGAADTQYF.

A few counts support this clonotype. The chain couples TRBV6-5 to TRBJ1-1; unclear D gene. CDR3 size: 12 residues. Germline V gene lookup returns CDR1 MNHEY and CDR2 SVGAGI. V was pared by 0 bases and J by 7 bases, with 6 bases between. The CDR3 DNA reads TGTGCCAGCAGTTACTCACGGGGTGAAGCTTTCTTT. This encodes CASSYSRGEAFF.

This clonotype was picked up many times. The V gene is TRBV3-1, the J gene TRBJ2-5; tentatively, D is TRBD1 or TRBD2 (5 bases each). This CDR3 has 13 amino acids. Per germline, CDR1 LGHDT and CDR2 YNNKEL (reference sequence). Trimming shortened V by 4 bases and J by 2 bases, and 8 bases separated the two germline ends. CDR3 sequence: CASSPGRQETQYF. DNA of the CDR3: TGTGCCAGCAGCCCGGGGCGGCAAGAGACCCAGTACTTC.

Ten or more counts support this clonotype. V gene TRBV6-6 combines with J gene TRBJ2-2, with TRBD1 matching 8 bases. Germline loops: CDR1 MNHNY, CDR2 SVGAGI (reference sequence). The CDR3 loop spans 16 amino acids. J lost 0 bases, V lost 6 bases, and 6 bases had no gene match. CDR3 nucleotide sequence: TGTGCCAGCAGCTTCGGACAGGGAGCGAACACCGGGGAGCTGTTTTTT. This codes for CASSFGQGANTGELFF.

This clonotype showed up many times. This chain uses TRBV4-3 with TRBJ2-1; 7 nucleotides agree with TRBD2. The CDR3 spans 21 residues. Trimming removed 3 bases from V and 0 bases from J; junction bases left unmatched: 20. Germline V CDR1 and CDR2: LGHNA, YSLEER. CDR3 amino acids: CASSHKNWTRIFLSSYNEQFF. The CDR3 DNA follows: TGCGCCAGCAGCCATAAAAACTGGACTAGGATTTTCTTGAGCTCCTACAATGAGCAGTTCTTC.